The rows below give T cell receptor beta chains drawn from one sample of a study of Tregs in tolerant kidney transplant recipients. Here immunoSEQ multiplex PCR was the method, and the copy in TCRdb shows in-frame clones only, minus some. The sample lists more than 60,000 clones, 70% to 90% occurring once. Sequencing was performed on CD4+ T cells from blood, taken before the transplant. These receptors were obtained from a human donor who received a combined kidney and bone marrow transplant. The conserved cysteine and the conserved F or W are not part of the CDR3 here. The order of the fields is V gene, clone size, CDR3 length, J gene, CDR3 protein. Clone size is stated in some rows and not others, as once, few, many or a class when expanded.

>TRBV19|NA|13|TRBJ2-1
ASTATSSAYNEQF
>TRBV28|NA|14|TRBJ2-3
ASSWDFLASTDTQY
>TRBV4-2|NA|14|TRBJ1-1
ASSQEVRTGDTEAF
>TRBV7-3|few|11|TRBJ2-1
ASSLSGSDEQF
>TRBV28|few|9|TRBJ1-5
ASSPNQPQH
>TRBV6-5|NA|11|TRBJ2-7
ASSRTSGYEQY
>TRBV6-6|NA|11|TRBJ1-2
ASSPQGMGGYT
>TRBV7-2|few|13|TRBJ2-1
ASSFGTSPGNEQF
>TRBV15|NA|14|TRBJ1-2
ATSGERAPRAYGYT
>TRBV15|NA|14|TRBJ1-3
ATSRKNSGNRNTIY
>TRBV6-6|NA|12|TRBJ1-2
ASRAGQGNYGYT
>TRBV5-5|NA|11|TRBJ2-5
ASSLTETGTQY
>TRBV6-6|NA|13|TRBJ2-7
ASRPPGQGMYEQY
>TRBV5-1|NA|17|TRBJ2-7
ASSLFGSGGSSGRGGQY
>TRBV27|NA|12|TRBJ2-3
ASSARLAGDTQY
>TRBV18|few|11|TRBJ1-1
ASSPNPSAEAF
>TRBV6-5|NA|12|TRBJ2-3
ASSRAGYTDTQY
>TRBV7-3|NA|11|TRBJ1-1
ASSSQENTEAF
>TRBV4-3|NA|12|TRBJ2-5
ASSLGQYQETQY
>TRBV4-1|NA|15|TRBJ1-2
ASSQDFRGDVNYGYT
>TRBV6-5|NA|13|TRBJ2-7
ASSRDGSLSYEQY
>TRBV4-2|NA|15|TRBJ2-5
ASSHKLTSGRRETQY
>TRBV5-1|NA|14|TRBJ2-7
ASSLGPAGGLYEQY
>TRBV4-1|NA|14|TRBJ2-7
ASSQESSGTSYEQY
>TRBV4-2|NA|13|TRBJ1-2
ASSQDRVDRGGYT
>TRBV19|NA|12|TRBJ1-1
ASSLSDSNTEAF
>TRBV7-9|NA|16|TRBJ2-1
ATRPGTSGSRLYNEQF
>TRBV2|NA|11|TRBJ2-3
ASSVQGTDTQY